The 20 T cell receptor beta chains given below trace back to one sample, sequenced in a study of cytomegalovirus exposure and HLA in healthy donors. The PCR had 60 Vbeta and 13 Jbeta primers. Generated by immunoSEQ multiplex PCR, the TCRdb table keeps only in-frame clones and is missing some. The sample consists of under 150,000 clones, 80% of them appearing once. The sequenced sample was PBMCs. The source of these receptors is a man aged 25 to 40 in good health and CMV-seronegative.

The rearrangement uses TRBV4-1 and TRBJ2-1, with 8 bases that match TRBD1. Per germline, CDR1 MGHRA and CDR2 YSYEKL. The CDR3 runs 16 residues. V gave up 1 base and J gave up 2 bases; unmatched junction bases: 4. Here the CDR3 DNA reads TGCGCCAGCAGCCAAGGACAGGGGCCGGCCTACAATGAGCAGTTCTTC. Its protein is CASSQGQGPAYNEQFF.

CDR3 region: CASSQVVVAKNIQYF. CDR3 sequence (DNA): TGCGCCAGCAGCCAAGTCGTTGTAGCCAAAAACATTCAGTACTTC. The genes are TRBV4-3 and TRBJ2-4; unclear D gene. CDR3 length: 15 amino acids. V was pared by 1 base and J by 0 bases, with 7 bases between. CDR1 and CDR2 (germline): LGHNA, YSLEER.

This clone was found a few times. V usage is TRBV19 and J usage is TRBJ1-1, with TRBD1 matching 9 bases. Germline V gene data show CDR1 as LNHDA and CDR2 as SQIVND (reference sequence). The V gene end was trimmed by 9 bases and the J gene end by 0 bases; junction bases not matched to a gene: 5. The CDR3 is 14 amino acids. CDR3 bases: TGTGCCAGCACGTGGGACAGGGTGAACACTGAAGCTTTCTTT. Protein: CASTWDRVNTEAFF.

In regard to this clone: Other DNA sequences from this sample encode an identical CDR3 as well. This chain's CDR3 is CASSQGTGDNYGYTF. The CDR3 DNA follows: TGTGCCAGCAGCCAAGGGACAGGGGATAACTATGGCTACACCTTC. The genes are TRBV4-2 and TRBJ1-2; TRBD1 aligns across 9 bases. The V segment lost 1 base and the J segment 1 base; nucleotides outside the gene matches: 1. The length of the CDR3 is 15 residues. CDR1 is LGHNA, CDR2 YNFKEQ, per germline.

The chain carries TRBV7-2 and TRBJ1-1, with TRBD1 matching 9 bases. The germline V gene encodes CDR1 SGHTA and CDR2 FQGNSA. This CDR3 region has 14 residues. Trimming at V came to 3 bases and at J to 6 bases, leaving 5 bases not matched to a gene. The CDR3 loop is CASSFTGGIAEAFF. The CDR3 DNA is TGTGCCAGCAGCTTTACAGGGGGCATCGCTGAAGCTTTCTTT.

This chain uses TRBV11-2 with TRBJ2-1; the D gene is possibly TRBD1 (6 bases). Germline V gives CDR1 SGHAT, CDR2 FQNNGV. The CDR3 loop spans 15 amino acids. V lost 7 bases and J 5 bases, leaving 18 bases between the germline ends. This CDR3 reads CASNTPWDTNNEQFF. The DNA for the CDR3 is TGTGCCAGCAACACGCCGTGGGACACCAACAATGAGCAGTTCTTC.

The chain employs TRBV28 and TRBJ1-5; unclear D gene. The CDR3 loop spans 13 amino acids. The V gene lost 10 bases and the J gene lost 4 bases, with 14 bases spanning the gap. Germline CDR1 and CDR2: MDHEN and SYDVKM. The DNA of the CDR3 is TGTGCCACCCTGATCACGGGGAATCAGCCCCAGCATTTT. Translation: CATLITGNQPQHF.

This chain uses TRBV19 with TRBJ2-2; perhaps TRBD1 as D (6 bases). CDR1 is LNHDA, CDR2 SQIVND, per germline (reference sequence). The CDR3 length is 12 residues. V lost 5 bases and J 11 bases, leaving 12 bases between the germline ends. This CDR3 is CASSSRQEELFF. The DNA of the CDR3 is TGTGCCAGTAGTTCCAGACAGGAAGAGCTGTTTTTT.

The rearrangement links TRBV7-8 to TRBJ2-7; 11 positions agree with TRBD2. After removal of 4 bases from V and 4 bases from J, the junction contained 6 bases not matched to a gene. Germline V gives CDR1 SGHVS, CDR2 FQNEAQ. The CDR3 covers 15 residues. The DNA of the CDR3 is TGTGCCAGCAGCTCATCGGCTAGCGGGAGGTACGAGCAGTACTTC. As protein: CASSSSASGRYEQYF.

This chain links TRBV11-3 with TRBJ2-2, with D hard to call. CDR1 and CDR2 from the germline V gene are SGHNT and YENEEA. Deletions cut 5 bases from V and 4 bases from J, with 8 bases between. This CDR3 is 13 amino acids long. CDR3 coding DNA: TGTGCCAGCAGCATTCTGAGCACCGGGGAGCTGTTTTTT. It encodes CASSILSTGELFF.

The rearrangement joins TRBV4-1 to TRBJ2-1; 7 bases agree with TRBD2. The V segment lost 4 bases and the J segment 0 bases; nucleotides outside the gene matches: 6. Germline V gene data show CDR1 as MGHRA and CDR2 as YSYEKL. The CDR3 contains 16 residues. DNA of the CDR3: TGCGCCAGCAGCCCCACAGCGGGAAGCTCCTACAATGAGCAGTTCTTC. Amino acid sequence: CASSPTAGSSYNEQFF.

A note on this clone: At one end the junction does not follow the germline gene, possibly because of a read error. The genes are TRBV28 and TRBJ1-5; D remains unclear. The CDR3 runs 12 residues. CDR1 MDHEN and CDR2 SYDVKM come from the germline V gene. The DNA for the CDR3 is TGTGCCAGCATTTCTAGCAATCAGCCCCAGAATTTT. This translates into CASISSNQPQNF.

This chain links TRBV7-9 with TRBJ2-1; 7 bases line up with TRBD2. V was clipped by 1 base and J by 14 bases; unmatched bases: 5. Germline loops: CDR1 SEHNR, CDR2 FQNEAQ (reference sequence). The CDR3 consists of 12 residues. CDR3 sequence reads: CASSLGGGEKFF. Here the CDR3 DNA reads TGTGCCAGCAGCTTAGGGGGGGGAGAAAAGTTCTTC.

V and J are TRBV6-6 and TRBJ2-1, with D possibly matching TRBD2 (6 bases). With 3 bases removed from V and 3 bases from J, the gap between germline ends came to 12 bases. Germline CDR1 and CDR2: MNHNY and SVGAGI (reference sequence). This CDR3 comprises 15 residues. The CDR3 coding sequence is TGTGCCAGCAGTTATAGCCCTAGCGACTACAATGAGCAGTTCTTC. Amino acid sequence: CASSYSPSDYNEQFF.

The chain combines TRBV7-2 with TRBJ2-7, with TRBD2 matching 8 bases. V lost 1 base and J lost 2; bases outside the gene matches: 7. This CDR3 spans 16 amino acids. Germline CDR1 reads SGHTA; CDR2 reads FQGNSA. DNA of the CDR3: TGTGCCAGCAGCTTAGATGGTAGCGGGACCCCCTACGAGCAGTACTTC. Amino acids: CASSLDGSGTPYEQYF.

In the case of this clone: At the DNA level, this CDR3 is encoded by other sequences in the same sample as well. CDR3 DNA: TGTGCCAGCAGTTTATTAGCGGGGGCCTACGAGCAGTACTTC. This codes for CASSLLAGAYEQYF. The V and J genes are TRBV28 and TRBJ2-7, with 9 bases lining up with TRBD2. Germline lookup yields CDR1 MDHEN and CDR2 SYDVKM. The CDR3 is 14 amino acids. V lost 1 base and J lost 2; bases outside the gene matches: 0.

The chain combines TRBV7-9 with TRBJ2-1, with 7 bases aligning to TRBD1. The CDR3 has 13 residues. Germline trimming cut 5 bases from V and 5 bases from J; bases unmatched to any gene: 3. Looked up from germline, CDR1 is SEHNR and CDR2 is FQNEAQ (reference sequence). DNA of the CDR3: TGTGCCAGCAGCCAGGGACAGCACAATGAGCAGTTCTTC. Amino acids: CASSQGQHNEQFF.

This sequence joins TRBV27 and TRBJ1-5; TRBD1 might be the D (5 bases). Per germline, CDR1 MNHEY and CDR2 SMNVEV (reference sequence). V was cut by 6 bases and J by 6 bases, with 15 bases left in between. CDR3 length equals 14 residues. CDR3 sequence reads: CASSNMGGSQPQHF. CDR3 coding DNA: TGTGCCAGCAGCAACATGGGGGGGAGTCAGCCCCAGCATTTT.

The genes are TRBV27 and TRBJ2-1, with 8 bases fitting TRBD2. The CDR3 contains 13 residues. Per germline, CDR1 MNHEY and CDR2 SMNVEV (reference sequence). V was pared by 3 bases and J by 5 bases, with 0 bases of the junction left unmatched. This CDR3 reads CASSFSGNNEQFF. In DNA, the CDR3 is TGTGCCAGCAGTTTTAGCGGGAACAATGAGCAGTTCTTC.

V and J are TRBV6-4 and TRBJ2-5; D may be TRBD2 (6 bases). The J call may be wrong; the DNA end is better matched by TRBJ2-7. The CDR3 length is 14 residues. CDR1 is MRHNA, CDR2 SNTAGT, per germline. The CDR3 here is CASSPSGTLYEQYF. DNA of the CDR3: TGTGCCAGCAGTCCCTCCGGGACTCTCTACGAGCAGTACTTC.